These 27 T cell receptor beta chains came from one sample sequenced in a study of T cell responses to AZD1222 COVID-19 vaccine. The data were produced by immunoSEQ multiplex PCR, yet TCRdb's version contains in-frame clones alone and is incomplete. The profile covers more than 90,000 clones, with roughly 90% appearing a single time and about 17% taken by the ten largest. The sequences come from peripheral blood, collected 28 days after the second AZD1222 dose. The receptors come from an adult who received the AZD1222 COVID-19 vaccine.

The chain is built from TRBV11-2 and TRBJ2-1; TRBD2 agrees at 9 bases. Germline V lookup: CDR1 SGHAT, CDR2 FQNNGV. The CDR3 runs 18 residues. V was pared by 1 base and J by 2 bases, with 9 bases of the junction left unmatched. The CDR3 DNA is TGTGCCAGCAGCTTAGTTGGGTTTCGACTAGCGGCCTACAATGAGCAGTTCTTC. Translated, it gives CASSLVGFRLAAYNEQFF.

The chain recombines TRBV9 with TRBJ1-1; D perhaps matches TRBD1 (6 bases). This CDR3 region has 14 residues. Trimming pared 0 bases from V and 5 bases from J, leaving 11 bases between. Germline V lookup: CDR1 SGDLS, CDR2 YYNGEE. DNA of the CDR3: TGTGCCAGCAGCGTAGGAGACAGGATGACTGAAGCTTTCTTT. Protein product: CASSVGDRMTEAFF.

This clone has more than one count but fewer than ten. The genes are TRBV5-1 and TRBJ2-7; 10 bases fit TRBD2. The CDR3 is 15 residues long. The junction had 11 bases not matched to a gene; V was cut back by 7 bases and J by 4 bases. Germline CDR1 and CDR2: SGHRS and YFSETQ. The CDR3 DNA is TGCGCCAGCCGGCTAGCGGGAGTCGGAATGTACGAGCAGTACTTC. As protein: CASRLAGVGMYEQYF. Using reference TRBV5-1 and TRBJ2-7 for the parts outside the CDR3, the full variable domain is KAGVTQTPRYLIKTRGQQVTLSCSPISGHRSVSWYQQTPGQGLQFLFEYFSETQRNKGNFPGRFSGRQFSNSRSEMNVSTLELGDSALYLCASRLAGVGMYEQYFGPGTRLTVT.

The gene calls are TRBV5-1 and TRBJ2-7; D assignment may be TRBD1 or TRBD2 (5 bases each). Germline assignment: CDR1 SGHRS and CDR2 YFSETQ. V was cut by 5 bases and J by 3 bases, with 15 bases left in between. The CDR3 extends over 14 amino acids. The CDR3 DNA follows: TGCGCCAGCAGAATCGGGACGGTTAACTACGAGCAGTACTTC. Its protein is CASRIGTVNYEQYF.

The gene calls are TRBV3-1 (or the pseudogene TRBV3-2) and TRBJ2-1, with 9 nucleotides matching TRBD2. V trimming: 0 bases; J trimming: 9 bases; junction bases outside the gene matches: 6. The germline CDR1 and CDR2 sequences are LGHDT and YNNKEL (reference sequence). The CDR3 extends over 15 amino acids. This CDR3 reads CASSQDSLSGSEQFF. The DNA of the CDR3 is TGTGCCAGCAGCCAAGACTCGCTTAGCGGGAGTGAGCAGTTCTTC.

This clone was picked up one time. The V gene is TRBV5-1, the J gene TRBJ2-3; 10 nucleotides agree with TRBD2. CDR1 is SGHRS, CDR2 YFSETQ, per germline. With V trimmed by 2 bases and J by 6 bases, 3 bases remained unmatched. The CDR3 sequence is 14 residues long. CDR3 bases: TGCGCCAGCAGCTTCGCTAGCGGGAGCGATACGCAGTATTTT. Translating it yields CASSFASGSDTQYF.

This rearrangement joins TRBV27 to TRBJ2-7, with 11 bases lining up with TRBD1. The germline V gene encodes CDR1 MNHEY and CDR2 SMNVEV (reference sequence). V lost 4 bases, J lost 3 bases, and 11 bases stayed unmatched. The CDR3 runs to 17 residues. The CDR3 nucleotides read TGTGCCAGCAGTTCCACCGGGACAGGGGGGGATTACTACGAGCAGTACTTC. Its translation is CASSSTGTGGDYYEQYF.

The chain is built from TRBV29-1 and TRBJ2-1; 10 bases agree with TRBD2. The germline V gene has CDR1 SQVTM and CDR2 ANQGSEA. V shed 3 bases, J shed 3 bases, and the junction held 5 bases outside the gene matches. This CDR3 has 15 amino acids. The CDR3 nucleotides are TGCAGCGTTGAGCTAGCGGGAGCTCTCTACAATGAGCAGTTCTTC. Translated, it gives CSVELAGALYNEQFF.

The table lists this clone with a count of one. V usage is TRBV6-2 or TRBV6-3 and J usage is TRBJ1-2; D unresolved. With 4 bases removed from V and 2 bases from J, the gap between germline ends came to 17 bases. The CDR3 is made up of 16 amino acids. The germline CDR1 and CDR2 sequences are MNHEY and SVGEGT. The CDR3 sequence: CASSLFQRVLNYGYTF. The CDR3 DNA is TGTGCCAGCAGTTTATTCCAAAGGGTTCTCAACTATGGCTACACCTTC.

The genes are TRBV6-2 or TRBV6-3 and TRBJ1-6; D ambiguous. The V gene lost 2 bases and the J gene lost 7 bases, with 9 bases spanning the gap. CDR1 is MNHEY and CDR2 is SVGEGT in the germline V gene. CDR3 length: 14 residues. CDR3 in DNA: TGTGCCAGCAGTTACAGCGGACCCAATTCACCCCTCCACTTT. This codes for CASSYSGPNSPLHF.

The chain links TRBV30 to TRBJ1-6, with unresolved D. Germline CDR1 GTSNPN, CDR2 SVGIG (reference sequence). V was cut by 5 bases and J by 5 bases, with 10 bases left in between. The CDR3 spans 13 residues. CDR3 bases: TGTGCCTGGCGGACCCTGAATAATTCACCCCTCCACTTT. Its translation is CAWRTLNNSPLHF.

The chain couples TRBV5-1 to TRBJ2-1; no firm D call. The CDR3 totals 11 residues. V lost 2 bases to trimming and J lost 6 bases, with 3 bases between them. Germline CDR1 SGHRS, CDR2 YFSETQ. The CDR3 is CASSFVNEQFF. The CDR3 coding sequence is TGCGCCAGCAGCTTTGTCAATGAGCAGTTCTTC.

CDR3 sequence: CASSIHLRQGRNQATNEKLFF. For the CDR3, the DNA is TGTGCCAGTAGTATACATCTCCGGCAGGGACGAAACCAAGCAACTAATGAAAAACTGTTTTTT. This sequence joins TRBV19 and TRBJ1-4; TRBD1 is a possible D gene (5 bases). Germline V gene data show CDR1 as LNHDA and CDR2 as SQIVND (reference sequence). The V end lost 2 bases, the J end lost 0 bases, and 25 bases lay between the germline ends. The CDR3 covers 21 residues.

The V and J genes are TRBV19 and TRBJ2-2, with a weak D call TRBD2 (6 bases). The CDR3 has 16 amino acids. V shed 6 bases and J shed 2 bases, with 16 bases lying between them. CDR1 and CDR2 from the germline V gene are LNHDA and SQIVND (reference sequence). CDR3 protein: CASRPRLVRNTGELFF. CDR3 sequence (DNA): TGTGCCAGTAGGCCTCGACTAGTCAGAAACACCGGGGAGCTGTTTTTT.

The genes are TRBV19 and TRBJ1-3, with a possible D match to TRBD1 (5 bases). From germline, CDR1 is LNHDA and CDR2 SQIVND (reference sequence). Trimming took off 7 bases at V and 2 bases at J, with 9 bases between the two ends. This CDR3 is built from 13 residues. The CDR3 here is CASKTDPGNTIYF. DNA of the CDR3: TGTGCCAGTAAGACAGACCCTGGAAACACCATATATTTT.

CDR3 amino acids: CASNLEGGSEQYF. Written as DNA, the CDR3 is TGTGCCAGCAACCTAGAGGGGGGGTCCGAGCAGTACTTC. The V gene is TRBV11-1, the J gene TRBJ2-7; TRBD2 is a possible D gene (7 bases). Trimming removed 7 bases from V and 6 bases from J, with 16 bases in between. Germline-derived CDR1 and CDR2 are SGHAT and FQDESV (reference sequence). The CDR3 is made up of 13 amino acids.

This clone showed up just a few times. V is TRBV3-1 (or the pseudogene TRBV3-2) and J is TRBJ1-2; 7 nucleotides align to TRBD1. Trimming took 1 base from V and 3 from J; bases not matched to a gene: 2. This CDR3 spans 14 amino acids. CDR1 LGHDT and CDR2 YNNKEL come from the germline V gene (reference sequence). CDR3 amino acids: CASSQVTGDYGYTF. CDR3 DNA sequence: TGTGCCAGCAGCCAAGTAACAGGGGACTATGGCTACACCTTC.

The chain combines TRBV7-2 with TRBJ2-4, with D unclear. The ends were cut back, 5 bases at V and 8 bases at J, with 13 bases in the middle. The CDR3 is made up of 13 amino acids. Germline CDR1 reads SGHTA; CDR2 reads FQGNSA. The CDR3 bases are TGTGCCAGCAGCACTTATACTATAGACATTCAGTACTTC. It is translated as CASSTYTIDIQYF.

This rearrangement joins TRBV10-2 to TRBJ2-7; 9 nucleotides line up with TRBD1. After removal of 3 bases from V and 5 bases from J, the junction contained 8 bases not matched to a gene. The CDR3 loop spans 15 amino acids. The germline V gene encodes CDR1 WSHSY and CDR2 SAAADI. For the CDR3, the DNA is TGCGCCAGCAGTGAACGAGGACAGGGGTTCGACGAGCAGTACTTC. Protein sequence: CASSERGQGFDEQYF.

This chain joins TRBV15 and TRBJ1-6, with D unclear. The CDR3 totals 20 residues. V was pared by 5 bases and J by 1 base, with 24 bases between. Germline CDR1 LNHNV, CDR2 YYDKDF (reference sequence). The chain's CDR3 is CATSSSRGTRNFSYNSPLHF. The CDR3 coding sequence is TGTGCCACCAGCTCCTCGCGAGGTACTCGGAATTTTTCCTATAATTCACCCCTCCACTTT. Full variable domain (missing parts from reference TRBV15 and TRBJ1-6): DAMVIQNPRYQVTQFGKPVTLSCSQTLNHNVMYWYQQKSSQAPKLLFHYYDKDFNNEADTPDNFQSRRPNTSFCFLDIRSPGLGDTAMYLCATSSSRGTRNFSYNSPLHFGNGTRLTVT.

The V gene is TRBV7-8, the J gene TRBJ1-1; D may be TRBD1 (5 bases). Germline loops: CDR1 SGHVS, CDR2 FQNEAQ. With 6 bases removed from V and 5 bases from J, the gap between germline ends came to 16 bases. The CDR3 consists of 14 residues. The CDR3 loop reads CASRTLRGGTEAFF. In DNA, the CDR3 is TGTGCCAGCAGAACCCTTAGGGGAGGGACTGAAGCTTTCTTT.

This chain uses TRBV9 with TRBJ2-7, with D hard to call. V lost 1 base to trimming and J lost 1 base, with 12 bases between them. CDR1 and CDR2 (germline): SGDLS, YYNGEE. The CDR3 runs to 15 residues. CDR3: CASSVSPDLSYEQYF. CDR3 nucleotides: TGTGCCAGCAGCGTATCCCCGGACCTATCCTACGAGCAGTACTTC.

This chain links TRBV4-2 with TRBJ1-1, with no clear D. Trimming cost V 0 bases and J 1 base, with 6 bases left between them. The CDR3 length is 14 residues. Germline CDR1 and CDR2: LGHNA and YNFKEQ. The CDR3 nucleotides read TGTGCCAGCAGCCAAGATTTGGGGAACACTGAAGCTTTCTTT. Amino acids: CASSQDLGNTEAFF.

CDR3 bases: TGCGCCAGCAGCCCTACAGGGGGCGGTTACGAGCAGTACTTC. It encodes CASSPTGGGYEQYF. V usage is TRBV5-1 and J usage is TRBJ2-7; 9 bases are a match to TRBD1. V lost 4 bases and J lost 4; bases outside the gene matches: 6. The CDR3 is 14 amino acids. The germline CDR1 and CDR2 sequences are SGHRS and YFSETQ.

This sequence joins TRBV7-9 and TRBJ1-3, with 7 bases aligning to TRBD1. CDR1 and CDR2 (germline): SEHNR, FQNEAQ (reference sequence). The trim removed 5 bases at V and 1 base at J, leaving 11 bases unmatched. The CDR3 consists of 17 residues. The CDR3 DNA reads as TGTGCCAGCAGCCCTCCCCCAAGACAGGGTTCTGGAAACACCATATATTTT. Translating gives CASSPPPRQGSGNTIYF.

The chain recombines TRBV9 with TRBJ2-5, with D possibly matching TRBD1 (6 bases). The CDR3 covers 15 residues. Trimming took off 6 bases at V and 2 bases at J, with 17 bases between the two ends. Germline-derived CDR1 and CDR2 are SGDLS and YYNGEE. CDR3 region: CASTRSVGQQETQYF. CDR3 bases: TGTGCCAGCACCAGATCCGTCGGACAGCAAGAGACCCAGTACTTC. The entire variable domain, with the rest obtained from reference TRBV9 and TRBJ2-5, is as follows: DSGVTQTPKHLITATGQRVTLRCSPRSGDLSVYWYQQSLDQGLQFLIQYYNGEERAKGNILERFSAQQFPDLHSELNLSSLELGDSALYFCASTRSVGQQETQYFGPGTRLLVL.

This sequence joins TRBV30 and TRBJ1-6, with 11 bases matching TRBD1. The CDR3 covers 14 residues. Trimming at V came to 2 bases and at J to 9 bases, leaving 3 bases not matched to a gene. CDR1 and CDR2 (germline): GTSNPN, SVGIG (reference sequence). CDR3 loop: CAWSPGTGGSPLHF. DNA of the CDR3: TGTGCCTGGAGTCCCGGGACAGGGGGTTCACCCCTCCACTTT.